This TCR beta chain derives from a study of shared T cell receptors in the human thymus. Germline V gene lookup returns CDR1 MNHEY and CDR2 SVGAGI. Trimming removed 6 bases from V and 3 bases from J, with 12 bases in between. The CDR3 has 13 amino acids. Some clones are missing from TCRdb's copy, which holds only in-frame ones; the method was immunoSEQ multiplex PCR. Of some 720,000 clones listed, approximately 88% are singletons. These same data were also listed under a study on human thymus T cells. From that study: It was from resections taken during corrective heart surgery that the thymus tissue came.

This chain links TRBV6-5 with TRBJ2-7; tentative D call: TRBD2 (6 bases). The origin of this receptor is a boy under three years old with a congenital heart defect. The sample taken for sequencing was thymocytes. The chain's CDR3 is CASSPEGGYEQYF. The DNA of the CDR3 is TGTGCCAGCAGCCCCGAGGGAGGCTACGAGCAGTACTTC.